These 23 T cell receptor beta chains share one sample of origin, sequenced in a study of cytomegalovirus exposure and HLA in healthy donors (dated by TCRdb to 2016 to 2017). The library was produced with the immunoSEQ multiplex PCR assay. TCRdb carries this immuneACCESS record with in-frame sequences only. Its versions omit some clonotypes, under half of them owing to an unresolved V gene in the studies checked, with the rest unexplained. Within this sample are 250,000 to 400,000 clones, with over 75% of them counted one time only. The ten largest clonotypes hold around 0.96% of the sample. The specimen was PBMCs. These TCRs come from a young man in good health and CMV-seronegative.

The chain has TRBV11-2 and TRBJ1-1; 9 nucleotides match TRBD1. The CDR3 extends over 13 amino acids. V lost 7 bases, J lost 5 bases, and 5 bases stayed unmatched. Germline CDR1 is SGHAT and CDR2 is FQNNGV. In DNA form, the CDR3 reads TGTGCCAGCACCGGACAGGGGCAAACTGAAGCTTTCTTT. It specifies CASTGQGQTEAFF.

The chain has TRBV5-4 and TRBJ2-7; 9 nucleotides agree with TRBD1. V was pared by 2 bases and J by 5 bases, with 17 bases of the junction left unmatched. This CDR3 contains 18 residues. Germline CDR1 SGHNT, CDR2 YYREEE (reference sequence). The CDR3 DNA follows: TGTGCCAGCAGCTTCTACACCCAGGGACAGGGCCGTGGACACGAGCAGTACTTC. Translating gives CASSFYTQGQGRGHEQYF.

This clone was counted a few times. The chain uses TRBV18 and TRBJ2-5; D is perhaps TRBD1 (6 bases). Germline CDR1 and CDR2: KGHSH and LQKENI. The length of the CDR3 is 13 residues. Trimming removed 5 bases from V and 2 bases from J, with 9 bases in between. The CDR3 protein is CASSNGQQETQYF. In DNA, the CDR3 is TGTGCCAGCTCAAACGGACAGCAAGAGACCCAGTACTTC.

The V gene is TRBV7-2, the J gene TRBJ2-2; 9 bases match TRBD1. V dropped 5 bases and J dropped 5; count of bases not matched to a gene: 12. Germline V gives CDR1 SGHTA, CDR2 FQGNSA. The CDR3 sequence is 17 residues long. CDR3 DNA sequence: TGTGCCAGCAGCCCCACCCGGACAGGGGCGCGGACCGGGGAGCTGTTTTTT. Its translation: CASSPTRTGARTGELFF.

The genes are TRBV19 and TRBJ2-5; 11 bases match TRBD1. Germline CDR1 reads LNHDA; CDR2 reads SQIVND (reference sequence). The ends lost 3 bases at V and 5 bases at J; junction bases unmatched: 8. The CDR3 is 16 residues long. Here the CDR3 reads CASSITGTGGGETQYF. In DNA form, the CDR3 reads TGTGCCAGTAGTATCACCGGGACAGGGGGTGGTGAGACCCAGTACTTC. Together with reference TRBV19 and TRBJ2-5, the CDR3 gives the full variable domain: DGGITQSPKYLFRKEGQNVTLSCEQNLNHDAMYWYRQDPGQGLRLIYYSQIVNDFQKGDIAEGYSVSREKKESFPLTVTSAQKNPTAFYLCASSITGTGGGETQYFGPGTRLLVL.

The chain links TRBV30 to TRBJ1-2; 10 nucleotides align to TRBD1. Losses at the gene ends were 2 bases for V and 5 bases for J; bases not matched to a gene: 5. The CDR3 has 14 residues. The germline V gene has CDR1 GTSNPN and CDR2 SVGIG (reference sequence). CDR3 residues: CAWSFMGQGYGYTF. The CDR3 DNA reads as TGTGCCTGGAGTTTCATGGGACAGGGGTATGGCTACACCTTC.

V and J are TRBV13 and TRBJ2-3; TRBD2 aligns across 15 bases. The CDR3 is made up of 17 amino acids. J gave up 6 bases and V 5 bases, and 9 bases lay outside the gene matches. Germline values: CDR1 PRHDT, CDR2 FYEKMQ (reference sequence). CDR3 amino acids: CASSLTGTSGGRDTQYF. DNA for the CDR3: TGTGCCAGCAGCCTTACCGGGACTAGCGGGGGGCGGGATACGCAGTATTTT. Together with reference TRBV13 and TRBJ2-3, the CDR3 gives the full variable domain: AAGVIQSPRHLIKEKRETATLKCYPIPRHDTVYWYQQGPGQDPQFLISFYEKMQSDKGSIPDRFSAQQFSDYHSELNMSSLELGDSALYFCASSLTGTSGGRDTQYFGPGTRLTVL.

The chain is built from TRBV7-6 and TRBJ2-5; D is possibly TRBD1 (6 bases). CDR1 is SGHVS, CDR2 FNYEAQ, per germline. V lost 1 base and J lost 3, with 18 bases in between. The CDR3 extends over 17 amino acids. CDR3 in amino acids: CASSLGIGWGQEETQYF. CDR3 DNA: TGTGCCAGCAGCTTAGGCATAGGGTGGGGGCAGGAAGAGACCCAGTACTTC.

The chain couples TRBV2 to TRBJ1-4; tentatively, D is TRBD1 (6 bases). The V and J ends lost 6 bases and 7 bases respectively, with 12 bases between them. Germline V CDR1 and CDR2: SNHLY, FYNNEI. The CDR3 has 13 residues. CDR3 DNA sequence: TGTGCCAGCAGCCGAGGACAGCCTGAAAAACTGTTTTTT. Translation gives CASSRGQPEKLFF.

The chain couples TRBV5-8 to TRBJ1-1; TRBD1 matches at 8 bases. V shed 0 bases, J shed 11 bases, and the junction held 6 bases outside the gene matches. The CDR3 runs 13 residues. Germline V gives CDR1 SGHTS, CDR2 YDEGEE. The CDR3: CASSLEGGQAAFF. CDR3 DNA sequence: TGTGCCAGCAGCTTGGAAGGGGGACAGGCGGCTTTCTTT.

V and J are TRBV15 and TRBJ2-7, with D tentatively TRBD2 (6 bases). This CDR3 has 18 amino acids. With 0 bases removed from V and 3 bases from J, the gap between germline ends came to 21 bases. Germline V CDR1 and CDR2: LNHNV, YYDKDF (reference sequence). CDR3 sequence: CATSRDRGLQGTSYEQYF. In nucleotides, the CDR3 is TGTGCCACCAGCAGAGATAGGGGACTGCAGGGAACCAGCTACGAGCAGTACTTC. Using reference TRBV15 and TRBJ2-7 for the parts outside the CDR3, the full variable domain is DAMVIQNPRYQVTQFGKPVTLSCSQTLNHNVMYWYQQKSSQAPKLLFHYYDKDFNNEADTPDNFQSRRPNTSFCFLDIRSPGLGDTAMYLCATSRDRGLQGTSYEQYFGPGTRLTVT.

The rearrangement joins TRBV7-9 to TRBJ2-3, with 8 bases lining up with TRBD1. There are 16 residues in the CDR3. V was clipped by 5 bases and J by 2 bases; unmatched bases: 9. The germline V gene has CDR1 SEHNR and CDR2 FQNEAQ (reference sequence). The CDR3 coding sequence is TGTGCCAGCAGCGGCCACCGACAGGGGAACACAGATACGCAGTATTTT. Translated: CASSGHRQGNTDTQYF.

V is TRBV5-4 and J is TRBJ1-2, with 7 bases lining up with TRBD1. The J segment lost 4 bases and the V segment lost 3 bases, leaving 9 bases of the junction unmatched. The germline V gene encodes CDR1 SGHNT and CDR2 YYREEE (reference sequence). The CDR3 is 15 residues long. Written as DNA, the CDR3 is TGTGCCAGCAGCTCTGGTAGTTCAGGGGGCTATGGCTACACCTTC. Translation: CASSSGSSGGYGYTF.

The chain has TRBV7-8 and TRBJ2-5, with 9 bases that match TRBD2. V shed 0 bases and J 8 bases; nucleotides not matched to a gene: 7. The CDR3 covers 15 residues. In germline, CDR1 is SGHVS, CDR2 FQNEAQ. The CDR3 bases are TGTGCCAGCAGCTTAGCGTGGGGCGGGGGGGCCACCCAGTACTTC. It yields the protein CASSLAWGGGATQYF.

CDR3 coding DNA: TGTGCCAGCAGCTTAGTGACATACTCTGGAAACACCATATATTTT. Amino acids: CASSLVTYSGNTIYF. The J gene is TRBJ1-3, the V gene TRBV7-2, with D unresolved. The CDR3 consists of 15 residues. Trimming pared 1 base from V and 0 bases from J, leaving 7 bases between. Germline V lookup: CDR1 SGHTA, CDR2 FQGNSA.

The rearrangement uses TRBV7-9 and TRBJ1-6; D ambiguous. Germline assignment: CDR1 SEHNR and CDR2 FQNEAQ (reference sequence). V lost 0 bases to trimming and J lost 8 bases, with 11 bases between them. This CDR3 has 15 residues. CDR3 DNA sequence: TGTGCCAGCAGCTTAGCGGCGGGTGTTCATTCACCCCTCCACTTT. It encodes CASSLAAGVHSPLHF. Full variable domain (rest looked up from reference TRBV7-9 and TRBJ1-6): DTGVSQNPRHKITKRGQNVTFRCDPISEHNRLYWYRQTLGQGPEFLTYFQNEAQLEKSRLLSDRFSAERPKGSFSTLEIQRTEQGDSAMYLCASSLAAGVHSPLHFGNGTRLTVT.

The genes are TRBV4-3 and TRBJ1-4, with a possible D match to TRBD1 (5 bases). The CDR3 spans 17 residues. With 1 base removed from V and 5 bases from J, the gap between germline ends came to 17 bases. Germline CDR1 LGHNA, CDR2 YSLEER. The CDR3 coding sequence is TGCGCCAGCAGCCAAGGAACGAAGACAGCGTGGAATGAAAAACTGTTTTTT. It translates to CASSQGTKTAWNEKLFF.

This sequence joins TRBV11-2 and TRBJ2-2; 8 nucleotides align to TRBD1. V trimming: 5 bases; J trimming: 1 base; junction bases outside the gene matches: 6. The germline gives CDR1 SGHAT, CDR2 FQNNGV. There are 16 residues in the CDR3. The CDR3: CASSPYGTGNTGELFF. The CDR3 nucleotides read TGTGCCAGCAGCCCTTACGGGACAGGGAACACCGGGGAGCTGTTTTTT.

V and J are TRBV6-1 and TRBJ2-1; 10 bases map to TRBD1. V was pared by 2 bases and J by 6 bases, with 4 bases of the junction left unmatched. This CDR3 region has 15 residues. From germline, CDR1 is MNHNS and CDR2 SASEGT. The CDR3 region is CASSERQGAFNEQFF. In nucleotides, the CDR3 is TGTGCCAGCAGTGAAAGACAGGGGGCGTTCAATGAGCAGTTCTTC.

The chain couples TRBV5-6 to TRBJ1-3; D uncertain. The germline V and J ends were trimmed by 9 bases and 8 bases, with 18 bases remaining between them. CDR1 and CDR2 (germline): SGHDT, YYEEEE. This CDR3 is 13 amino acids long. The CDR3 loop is CATRELLGDTIYF. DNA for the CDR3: TGTGCCACAAGGGAATTACTCGGGGACACCATATATTTT.

Written as DNA, the CDR3 is TGCGCCAGCAGTCAACTCCCCCGGGGGGGAGCTTTCTTT. The encoded protein is CASSQLPRGGAFF. V gene TRBV23-1 combines with J gene TRBJ1-1, with D maybe TRBD1 (5 bases). TRBV23-1 has ORF status, its function being uncertain. The ends were cut back, 2 bases at V and 10 bases at J, with 14 bases in the middle. This CDR3 spans 13 amino acids.

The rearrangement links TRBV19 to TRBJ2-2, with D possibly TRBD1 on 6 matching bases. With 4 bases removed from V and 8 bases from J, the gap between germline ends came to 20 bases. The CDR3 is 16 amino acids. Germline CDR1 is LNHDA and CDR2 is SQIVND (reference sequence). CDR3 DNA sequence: TGTGCCAGTAGTACCGTAGGGGGTATGGTATCGGGGGAGCTGTTTTTT. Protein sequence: CASSTVGGMVSGELFF.

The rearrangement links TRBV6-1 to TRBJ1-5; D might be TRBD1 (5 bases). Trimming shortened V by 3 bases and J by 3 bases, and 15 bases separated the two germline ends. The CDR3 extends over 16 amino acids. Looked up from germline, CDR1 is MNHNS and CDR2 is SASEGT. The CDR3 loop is CASSDGGGTINQPQHF. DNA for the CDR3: TGTGCCAGCAGTGATGGGGGGGGTACGATCAATCAGCCCCAGCATTTT.